The entry that follows covers one TCR beta chain sequence. This entry is derived from a study of T cell changes during pregnancy in multiple sclerosis. Profiled with immunoSEQ multiplex PCR; TCRdb holds only in-frame clones, not every one. Of approximately 62,000 clones in the sample, approximately 93% were seen once. This CDR3 has 13 amino acids. Per the germline V gene, CDR1 is SEHNR and CDR2 is FQNEAQ (reference sequence). Trimming cost V 6 bases and J 6 bases; bases outside gene matches: 4. The rearrangement uses TRBV7-9 and TRBJ2-2; 7 positions agree with TRBD2. The clonotype was recovered from a female donor with multiple sclerosis, enrolled in a pregnancy study. The sequenced sample was CD8+ T cells from peripheral blood mononuclear cells, obtained in the second trimester of pregnancy. Written as DNA, the CDR3 is TGTGCCAGCAGTTCGGGGAGGGCCGGGGAGCTGTTTTTT. Encoded protein: CASSSGRAGELFF.